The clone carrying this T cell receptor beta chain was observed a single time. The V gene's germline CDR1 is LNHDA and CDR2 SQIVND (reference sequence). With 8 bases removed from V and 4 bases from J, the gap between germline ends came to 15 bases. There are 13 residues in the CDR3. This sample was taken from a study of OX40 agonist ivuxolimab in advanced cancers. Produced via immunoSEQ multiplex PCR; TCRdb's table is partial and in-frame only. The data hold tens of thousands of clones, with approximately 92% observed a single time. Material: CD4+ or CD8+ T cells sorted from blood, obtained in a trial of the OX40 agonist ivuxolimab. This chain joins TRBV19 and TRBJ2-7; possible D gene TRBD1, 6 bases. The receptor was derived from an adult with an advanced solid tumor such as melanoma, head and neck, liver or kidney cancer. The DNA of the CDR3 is TGTGCCAGTGCAGGGGCATTGAGTTACGAGCAGTACTTC. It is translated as CASAGALSYEQYF.